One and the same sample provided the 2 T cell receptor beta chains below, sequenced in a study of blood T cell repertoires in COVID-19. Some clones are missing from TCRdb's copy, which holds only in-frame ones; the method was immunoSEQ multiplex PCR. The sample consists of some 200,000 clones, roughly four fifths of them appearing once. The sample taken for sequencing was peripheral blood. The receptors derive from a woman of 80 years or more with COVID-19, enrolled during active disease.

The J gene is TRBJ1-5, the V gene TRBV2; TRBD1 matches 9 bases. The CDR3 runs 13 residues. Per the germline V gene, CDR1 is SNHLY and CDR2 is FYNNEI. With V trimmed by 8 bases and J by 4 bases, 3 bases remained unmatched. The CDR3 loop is CASGGTGNQPQHF. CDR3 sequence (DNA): TGTGCCAGCGGCGGGACAGGGAATCAGCCCCAGCATTTT.

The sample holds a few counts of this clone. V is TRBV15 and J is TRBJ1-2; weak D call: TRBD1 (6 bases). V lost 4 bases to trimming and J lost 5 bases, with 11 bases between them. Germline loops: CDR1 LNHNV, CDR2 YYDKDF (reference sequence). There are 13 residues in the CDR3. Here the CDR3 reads CATSTWTDYGYTF. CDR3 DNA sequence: TGTGCCACCAGCACGTGGACAGATTATGGCTACACCTTC. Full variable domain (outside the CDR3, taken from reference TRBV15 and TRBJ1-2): DAMVIQNPRYQVTQFGKPVTLSCSQTLNHNVMYWYQQKSSQAPKLLFHYYDKDFNNEADTPDNFQSRRPNTSFCFLDIRSPGLGDTAMYLCATSTWTDYGYTFGSGTRLTVV.